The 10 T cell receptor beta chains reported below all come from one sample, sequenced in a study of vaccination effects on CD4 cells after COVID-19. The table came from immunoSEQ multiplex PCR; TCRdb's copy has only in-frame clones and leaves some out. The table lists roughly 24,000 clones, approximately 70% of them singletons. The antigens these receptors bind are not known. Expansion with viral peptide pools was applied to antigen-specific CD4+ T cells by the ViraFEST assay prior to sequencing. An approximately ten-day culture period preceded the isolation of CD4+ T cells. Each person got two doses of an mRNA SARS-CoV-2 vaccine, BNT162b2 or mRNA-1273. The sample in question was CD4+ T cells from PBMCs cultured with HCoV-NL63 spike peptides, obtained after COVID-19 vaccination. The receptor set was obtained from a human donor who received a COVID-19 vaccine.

The CDR3 loop reads CASSESDTEAFF. The CDR3 region has the DNA TGTGCCAGCAGTGAAAGCGACACTGAAGCTTTCTTT. V and J are TRBV2 and TRBJ1-1, with D unclear. Germline V gene lookup returns CDR1 SNHLY and CDR2 FYNNEI. The CDR3 consists of 12 residues. V was shortened by 2 bases and J by 3 bases, with 4 bases between the two germline ends.

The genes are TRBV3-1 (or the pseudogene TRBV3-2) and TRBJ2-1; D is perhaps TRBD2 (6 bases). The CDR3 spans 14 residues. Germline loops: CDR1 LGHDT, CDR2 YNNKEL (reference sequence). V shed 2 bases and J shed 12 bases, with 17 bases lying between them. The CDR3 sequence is CASSQSGGIVRQFF. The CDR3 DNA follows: TGTGCCAGCAGCCAATCCGGCGGGATAGTTCGGCAGTTCTTC.

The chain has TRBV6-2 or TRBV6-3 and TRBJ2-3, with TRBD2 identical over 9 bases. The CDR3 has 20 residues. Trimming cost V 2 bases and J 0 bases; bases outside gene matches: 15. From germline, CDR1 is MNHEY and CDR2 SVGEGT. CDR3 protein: CASSYPSSGTVPSSTDTQYF. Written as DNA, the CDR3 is TGTGCCAGCAGTTACCCGTCTAGCGGGACAGTGCCCTCTAGCACAGATACGCAGTATTTT.

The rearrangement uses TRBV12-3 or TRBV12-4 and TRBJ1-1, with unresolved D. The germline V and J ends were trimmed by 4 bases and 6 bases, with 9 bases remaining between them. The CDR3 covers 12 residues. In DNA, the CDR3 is TGTGCCAGCAGTTCCGACGGGGCTGAAGCTTTCTTT. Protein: CASSSDGAEAFF.

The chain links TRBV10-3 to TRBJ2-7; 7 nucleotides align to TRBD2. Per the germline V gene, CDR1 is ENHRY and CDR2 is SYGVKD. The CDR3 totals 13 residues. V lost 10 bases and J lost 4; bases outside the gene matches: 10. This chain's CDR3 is CATLFREDYEQYF. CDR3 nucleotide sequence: TGTGCCACCCTCTTCCGGGAGGATTACGAGCAGTACTTC.

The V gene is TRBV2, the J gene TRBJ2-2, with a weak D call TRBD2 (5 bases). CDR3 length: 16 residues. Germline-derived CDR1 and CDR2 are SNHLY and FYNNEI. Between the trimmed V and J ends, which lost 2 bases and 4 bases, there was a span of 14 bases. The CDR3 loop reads CASSEQSGFGTGELFF. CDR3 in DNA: TGTGCCAGCAGTGAACAATCGGGATTCGGCACCGGGGAGCTGTTTTTT.

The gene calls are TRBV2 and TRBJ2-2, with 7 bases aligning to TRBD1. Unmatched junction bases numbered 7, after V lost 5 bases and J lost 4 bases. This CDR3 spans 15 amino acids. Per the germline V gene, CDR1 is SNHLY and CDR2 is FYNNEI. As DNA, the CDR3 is TGTGCCAGCAGTAGCCGGGACAGCGTCACCGGGGAGCTGTTTTTT. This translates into CASSSRDSVTGELFF.

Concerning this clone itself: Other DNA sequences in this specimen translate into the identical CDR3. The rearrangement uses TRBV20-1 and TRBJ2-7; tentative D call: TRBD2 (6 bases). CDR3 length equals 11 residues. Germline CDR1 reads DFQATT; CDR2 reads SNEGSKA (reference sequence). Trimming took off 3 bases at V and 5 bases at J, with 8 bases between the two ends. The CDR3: CSARSGHEQYF. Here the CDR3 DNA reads TGCAGTGCTAGGAGCGGGCACGAGCAGTACTTC.

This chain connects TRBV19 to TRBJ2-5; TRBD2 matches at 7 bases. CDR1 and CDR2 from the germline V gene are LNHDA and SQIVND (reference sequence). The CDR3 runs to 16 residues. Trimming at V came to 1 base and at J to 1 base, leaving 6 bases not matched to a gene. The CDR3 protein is CASSIGTRGVQETQYF. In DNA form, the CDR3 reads TGTGCCAGTAGTATAGGGACCCGGGGGGTCCAAGAGACCCAGTACTTC.

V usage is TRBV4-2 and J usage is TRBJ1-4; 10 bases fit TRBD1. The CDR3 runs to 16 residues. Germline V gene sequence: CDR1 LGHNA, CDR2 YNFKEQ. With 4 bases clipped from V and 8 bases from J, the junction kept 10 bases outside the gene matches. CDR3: CASSPKSGTGDEKLFF. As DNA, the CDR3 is TGTGCCAGCAGCCCCAAGAGCGGGACAGGGGACGAAAAACTGTTTTTT.